The 18 T cell receptor beta chains presented below share a single source sample, sequenced in a study of PD-L1 blockade in urothelial cancer. Time point of the sample: pretreatment peripheral blood. Using immunoSEQ multiplex PCR, the repertoire was profiled, and TCRdb retains in-frame clones only, with some absent. Counted here are 70,000 to 95,000 clones, around 90% occurring once; the ten biggest clones make up about 0.89%. The specimen comprised PBMCs, sampled around atezolizumab (anti-PD-L1) treatment. All receptors come from an elderly woman with urothelial cancer.

This sequence joins TRBV10-3 and TRBJ2-3; 10 positions agree with TRBD2. V shed 0 bases and J 10 bases; nucleotides not matched to a gene: 13. In germline, CDR1 is ENHRY, CDR2 SYGVKD. This CDR3 region has 17 residues. CDR3 residues: CAISESSLAGALGAQYF. The CDR3, as DNA: TGTGCCATCAGTGAGTCGAGTCTAGCGGGGGCCCTGGGGGCGCAGTATTTT.

The chain joins TRBV6-1 to TRBJ2-7; 8 bases agree with TRBD1. Unmatched junction bases numbered 10, after V lost 6 bases and J lost 3 bases. This CDR3 has 15 amino acids. Germline assignment: CDR1 MNHNS and CDR2 SASEGT. As DNA, the CDR3 is TGTGCCAGCAGCGGCCTAGGACAGGGAGACTACGAGCAGTACTTC. This sequence encodes CASSGLGQGDYEQYF.

The chain recombines TRBV30 with TRBJ1-3, with TRBD1 identical over 7 bases. Germline CDR1 GTSNPN, CDR2 SVGIG (reference sequence). The CDR3 is made up of 12 amino acids. The CDR3 region is CARDSSGNTIYF. CDR3 DNA sequence: TGTGCACGGGACAGTTCTGGAAACACCATATATTTT.

The V call is TRBV10-3, the J call TRBJ1-4; perhaps TRBD1 as D (5 bases). The germline CDR1 and CDR2 sequences are ENHRY and SYGVKD. V was clipped by 2 bases and J by 6 bases, with 10 bases between them. The CDR3 is made up of 14 amino acids. CDR3 region: CAISERGSDEKLFF. CDR3 coding DNA: TGTGCCATCAGTGAGAGGGGATCCGATGAAAAACTGTTTTTT.

The chain has TRBV5-1 and TRBJ2-7, with 7 bases fitting TRBD1. The germline CDR1 and CDR2 sequences are SGHRS and YFSETQ. The V segment lost 1 base and the J segment 2 bases; nucleotides outside the gene matches: 6. This CDR3 is built from 15 residues. The CDR3 region is CASSLFSGTAYEQYF. Written as DNA, the CDR3 is TGCGCCAGCAGCTTGTTTTCTGGGACAGCCTACGAGCAGTACTTC.

The rearrangement uses TRBV19 and TRBJ2-2; 10 positions match TRBD1. The CDR3 totals 14 residues. The germline V gene encodes CDR1 LNHDA and CDR2 SQIVND (reference sequence). J gave up 3 bases and V 8 bases, and 3 bases lay outside the gene matches. This chain's CDR3 is CASQDRGDTGELFF. In DNA, the CDR3 is TGTGCCAGTCAGGACAGGGGGGACACCGGGGAGCTGTTTTTT.

CDR3 in DNA: TGTGCCAGCCCTCTCGGGGAGGATGGGTGGTATAGCAATCAGCCCCAGCATTTT. The encoded protein is CASPLGEDGWYSNQPQHF. The V call is TRBV18, the J call TRBJ1-5; D unclear. Trimming left V 8 bases short and J 0 bases short, with 23 bases between. Germline V gene sequence: CDR1 KGHSH, CDR2 LQKENI. CDR3 length: 18 residues.

CDR3 protein: CASSGTGGAGNTEAFF. CDR3 DNA: TGTGCCAGCAGTGGGACAGGGGGCGCGGGGAACACTGAAGCTTTCTTT. The gene calls are TRBV28 and TRBJ1-1, with 12 bases aligning to TRBD1. Germline trimming cut 5 bases from V and 1 base from J; bases unmatched to any gene: 5. Germline assignment: CDR1 MDHEN and CDR2 SYDVKM. The CDR3 loop spans 16 amino acids.

The V gene is TRBV5-1, the J gene TRBJ1-1, with D perhaps matching TRBD1 (5 bases). Germline-derived CDR1 and CDR2 are SGHRS and YFSETQ. The CDR3 has 16 amino acids. Trimming left V 0 bases short and J 4 bases short, with 16 bases between. CDR3 nucleotides: TGCGCCAGCAGCTTGGCCTGGGGCAGGTCGGGCACTGAAGCTTTCTTT. Translation gives CASSLAWGRSGTEAFF.

V is TRBV7-8 and J is TRBJ1-5; no definite D call. Trimming took 5 bases from V and 3 from J, leaving 5 bases between them. The CDR3 has 12 amino acids. Germline V CDR1 and CDR2: SGHVS, FQNEAQ. CDR3 sequence: CASSGLNQPQHF. Here the CDR3 DNA reads TGTGCCAGCAGCGGGCTCAATCAGCCCCAGCATTTT.

The chain links TRBV19 to TRBJ1-1, with 7 positions matching TRBD1. The J segment lost 2 bases and the V segment lost 4 bases, leaving 10 bases of the junction unmatched. CDR3 size: 16 residues. Germline values: CDR1 LNHDA, CDR2 SQIVND (reference sequence). The CDR3 here is CASSTALTGTNTEAFF. Written as DNA, the CDR3 is TGTGCCAGTAGTACCGCCCTGACAGGGACTAACACTGAAGCTTTCTTT.

This clone was seen a handful of times. This rearrangement joins TRBV14 to TRBJ2-5; TRBD2 is a possible D gene (5 bases). The CDR3 length is 14 residues. V lost 1 base and J 9 bases, leaving 15 bases between the germline ends. CDR1 and CDR2 from the germline V gene are SGHDN and FVKESK. The CDR3 is CASSQVYRGGPQYF. The CDR3 nucleotides are TGTGCCAGCAGCCAAGTGTACCGAGGAGGTCCCCAGTACTTC.

The J gene is TRBJ2-5, the V gene TRBV13; TRBD2 agrees at 8 bases. Trimming removed 5 bases from V and 1 base from J; junction bases left unmatched: 3. Germline CDR1 PRHDT, CDR2 FYEKMQ (reference sequence). The CDR3 runs 14 residues. CDR3 nucleotides: TGTGCCAGCAGCGACACTAGCGGCCAAGAGACCCAGTACTTC. This translates into CASSDTSGQETQYF.

The V gene is TRBV30, the J gene TRBJ2-3; D is possibly TRBD2 (6 bases). Germline loops: CDR1 GTSNPN, CDR2 SVGIG (reference sequence). V was trimmed by 2 bases and J by 0 bases, leaving 12 bases between them. The CDR3 sequence is 15 residues long. In DNA form, the CDR3 reads TGTGCCTGGAGTCGGGATGGGACTAGCACAGATACGCAGTATTTT. Amino acid sequence: CAWSRDGTSTDTQYF.

This chain uses TRBV15 with TRBJ2-2; TRBD2 agrees at 15 bases. CDR3 size: 20 residues. Germline CDR1 reads LNHNV; CDR2 reads YYDKDF (reference sequence). V was clipped by 3 bases and J by 0 bases; unmatched bases: 8. In nucleotides, the CDR3 is TGTGCCACCAGCAGTCCGCCGGGACTAGCGGGAGGCACGAACACCGGGGAGCTGTTTTTT. Protein: CATSSPPGLAGGTNTGELFF.

The V call is TRBV19, the J call TRBJ2-1, with 7 bases fitting TRBD2. CDR1 and CDR2 from the germline V gene are LNHDA and SQIVND (reference sequence). With 3 bases clipped from V and 5 bases from J, the junction kept 4 bases outside the gene matches. The CDR3 has 14 amino acids. CDR3 residues: CASSIPGRDNEQFF. The CDR3 DNA is TGTGCCAGTAGTATCCCAGGGAGGGACAATGAGCAGTTCTTC.

The genes are TRBV28 and TRBJ1-2, with 8 bases matching TRBD1. V shed 2 bases, J shed 8 bases, and the junction held 7 bases outside the gene matches. Germline CDR1 reads MDHEN; CDR2 reads SYDVKM. The CDR3 covers 14 residues. This chain's CDR3 is CASSLLRGQWGYTF. As DNA, the CDR3 is TGTGCCAGCAGTTTACTCAGGGGGCAGTGGGGCTACACCTTC.

This chain uses TRBV6-5 with TRBJ2-7; 7 bases match TRBD1. V lost 6 bases, J lost 2 bases, and 7 bases stayed unmatched. Germline lookup yields CDR1 MNHEY and CDR2 SVGAGI. The CDR3 totals 14 residues. The CDR3 nucleotides read TGTGCCAGCAGCACCGGGACAGTCACCTACGAGCAGTACTTC. Protein sequence: CASSTGTVTYEQYF.